This passage covers 14 T cell receptor beta chains from one sample sequenced in a study of blood T cells in healthy people across ages. Sample-barcoded 5' priming and a J-beta primer mix drove a second PCR of 7 to 11 cycles. TCRdb reanalysed the 5' RACE reads using MiXCR and keeps one entry per CDR3 protein. The sample lists around 650,000 distinct CDR3 sequences; roughly 43% were seen once. Sample: blood. The receptors derive from an elderly man in good health.

The chain employs TRBV12-3 or TRBV12-4 and TRBJ2-1; 10 bases map to TRBD2. Trimming took 6 bases from V and 4 from J; bases not matched to a gene: 9. This CDR3 is 16 amino acids long. The CDR3 coding sequence is TGTGCCAGCAGACACCGGACTAGCGGTGGTTACAATGAGCAGTTCTTC. Its translation is CASRHRTSGGYNEQFF.

This clonotype was counted a few times. The chain recombines TRBV12-3 or TRBV12-4 with TRBJ1-6; D is uncertain. Trimming removed 2 bases at V and 7 bases at J, with 9 bases between. The CDR3 spans 14 residues. The CDR3 sequence is CASSLHPKNSPLHF. In DNA form, the CDR3 reads TGTGCCAGCAGTTTACATCCGAAGAATTCACCCCTCCACTTT.

This clonotype was counted ten times or more. The chain uses TRBV5-1 and TRBJ2-5; 7 nucleotides match TRBD1. V trimming: 3 bases; J trimming: 1 base; junction bases outside the gene matches: 3. Per the germline V gene, CDR1 is SGHRS and CDR2 is YFSETQ. The length of the CDR3 is 14 residues. The CDR3 loop is CASSSGQIQETQYF. Here the CDR3 DNA reads TGCGCCAGCAGCTCGGGACAGATCCAAGAGACCCAGTACTTC.

The rearrangement uses TRBV29-1 and TRBJ2-3; TRBD2 aligns across 9 bases. Germline V CDR1 and CDR2: SQVTM, ANQGSEA. V shed 0 bases, J shed 2 bases, and the junction held 9 bases outside the gene matches. The CDR3 runs 17 residues. In DNA, the CDR3 is TGCAGCGTTGAAGAGTTAGCGTCTAGCGGGGTCACAGATACGCAGTATTTT. Its translation is CSVEELASSGVTDTQYF.

This chain connects TRBV5-4 to TRBJ2-5; TRBD2 aligns across 9 bases. The CDR3 length is 15 residues. The ends lost 4 bases at V and 9 bases at J; junction bases unmatched: 13. Per the germline V gene, CDR1 is SGHNT and CDR2 is YYREEE (reference sequence). This CDR3 is CASSDRLAAPGAQYF. CDR3 DNA sequence: TGTGCCAGCAGCGACCGACTAGCGGCCCCTGGGGCCCAGTACTTC.

This clonotype was observed a few times. J is TRBJ2-3 and V is TRBV7-8; 9 nucleotides match TRBD2. The V segment lost 4 bases and the J segment 0 bases; nucleotides outside the gene matches: 5. The CDR3 covers 16 residues. CDR1 SGHVS and CDR2 FQNEAQ come from the germline V gene. CDR3 nucleotide sequence: TGTGCCAGCAGCTCCTCTAGCGGGGTTAGCACAGATACGCAGTATTTT. Its protein product is CASSSSSGVSTDTQYF.

The V call is TRBV5-1, the J call TRBJ2-7, with 7 nucleotides matching TRBD1. Germline trimming cut 5 bases from V and 0 bases from J; bases unmatched to any gene: 8. The germline V gene has CDR1 SGHRS and CDR2 YFSETQ. The CDR3 loop spans 15 amino acids. The CDR3 loop reads CASRYPGTDSYEQYF. The CDR3 nucleotides are TGCGCCAGCAGATATCCTGGGACAGACTCCTACGAGCAGTACTTC.

This clonotype was recorded at least ten times. The chain combines TRBV27 with TRBJ1-1, with D maybe TRBD1 (6 bases). Trimming cost V 1 base and J 10 bases, with 19 bases left between them. This CDR3 has 15 amino acids. In germline, CDR1 is MNHEY, CDR2 SMNVEV (reference sequence). This chain's CDR3 is CASSLYSGQPGGAFF. The CDR3 nucleotides are TGTGCCAGCAGTTTATATTCCGGACAGCCTGGTGGAGCTTTCTTT.

The V call is TRBV7-3, the J call TRBJ2-1, with TRBD2 matching 12 bases. CDR3 size: 15 residues. Germline V gene data show CDR1 as SGHTA and CDR2 as FQGTGA. Unmatched junction bases numbered 9, after V lost 5 bases and J lost 10 bases. The CDR3 sequence is CASSVGLAGRGEQFF. CDR3 DNA: TGTGCCAGCAGCGTAGGACTAGCGGGAAGAGGCGAGCAGTTCTTC.

V and J are TRBV19 and TRBJ2-2, with 10 bases lining up with TRBD1. Germline-derived CDR1 and CDR2 are LNHDA and SQIVND (reference sequence). This CDR3 spans 15 amino acids. Germline trimming cut 1 base from V and 6 bases from J; bases unmatched to any gene: 2. The CDR3: CASSIGGQGAGELFF. The DNA of the CDR3 is TGTGCCAGTAGTATAGGAGGACAGGGGGCCGGGGAGCTGTTTTTT.

This clonotype occurred a few times. The chain has TRBV6-2 or TRBV6-3 and TRBJ2-2, with 8 positions matching TRBD1. The CDR3 has 19 amino acids. In germline, CDR1 is MNHEY, CDR2 SVGEGT. Trimming removed 8 bases from V and 4 bases from J; junction bases left unmatched: 21. CDR3 protein: CASLVRPGQAPYSTGELFF. DNA for the CDR3: TGTGCCAGCTTAGTAAGGCCGGGACAGGCCCCCTACAGCACCGGGGAGCTGTTTTTT.

A remark on this clonotype: This may arise from a read error, as a much more abundant clone is one base away. V is TRBV29-1 and J is TRBJ2-3, with D tentatively TRBD1 (5 bases). Germline lookup yields CDR1 SQVTM and CDR2 ANQGSEA. This CDR3 comprises 15 residues. With 5 bases removed from V and 7 bases from J, the gap between germline ends came to 22 bases. CDR3 in DNA: TGCAGCGTTAGTCGCGTGAAGGTCCAGGGAAATACGCAGTATTTT. Translation: CSVSRVKVQGNTQYF.

This clonotype was found a few times. V and J are TRBV30 and TRBJ1-5; D unresolved. This CDR3 has 12 amino acids. V was clipped by 3 bases and J by 3 bases, with 6 bases between them. Germline values: CDR1 GTSNPN, CDR2 SVGIG (reference sequence). As DNA, the CDR3 is TGTGCCTGGAGCGTACCCAATCAGCCCCAGCATTTT. It codes for CAWSVPNQPQHF.

As to this clonotype: Germline is not matched at one junction end, which may reflect a read error. The chain combines TRBV7-2 with TRBJ2-3; 16 nucleotides match TRBD2. Germline loops: CDR1 SGHTA, CDR2 FQGNSA. The CDR3 has 20 amino acids. The CDR3 nucleotides are TGTCCCAGCAGCTTTCATCCGGGGACTAGCGGGAGGGCCCGCACAGATACGCAGTATTTT. Amino acid sequence: CPSSFHPGTSGRARTDTQYF. The full variable domain, completed using reference TRBV7-2 and TRBJ2-3, is GAGVSQSPSNKVTEKGKDVELRCDPISGHTALYWYRQSLGQGLEFLIYFQGNSAPDKSGLPSDRFSAERTGGSVSTLTIQRTQQEDSAVYLCPSSFHPGTSGRARTDTQYFGPGTRLTVL.